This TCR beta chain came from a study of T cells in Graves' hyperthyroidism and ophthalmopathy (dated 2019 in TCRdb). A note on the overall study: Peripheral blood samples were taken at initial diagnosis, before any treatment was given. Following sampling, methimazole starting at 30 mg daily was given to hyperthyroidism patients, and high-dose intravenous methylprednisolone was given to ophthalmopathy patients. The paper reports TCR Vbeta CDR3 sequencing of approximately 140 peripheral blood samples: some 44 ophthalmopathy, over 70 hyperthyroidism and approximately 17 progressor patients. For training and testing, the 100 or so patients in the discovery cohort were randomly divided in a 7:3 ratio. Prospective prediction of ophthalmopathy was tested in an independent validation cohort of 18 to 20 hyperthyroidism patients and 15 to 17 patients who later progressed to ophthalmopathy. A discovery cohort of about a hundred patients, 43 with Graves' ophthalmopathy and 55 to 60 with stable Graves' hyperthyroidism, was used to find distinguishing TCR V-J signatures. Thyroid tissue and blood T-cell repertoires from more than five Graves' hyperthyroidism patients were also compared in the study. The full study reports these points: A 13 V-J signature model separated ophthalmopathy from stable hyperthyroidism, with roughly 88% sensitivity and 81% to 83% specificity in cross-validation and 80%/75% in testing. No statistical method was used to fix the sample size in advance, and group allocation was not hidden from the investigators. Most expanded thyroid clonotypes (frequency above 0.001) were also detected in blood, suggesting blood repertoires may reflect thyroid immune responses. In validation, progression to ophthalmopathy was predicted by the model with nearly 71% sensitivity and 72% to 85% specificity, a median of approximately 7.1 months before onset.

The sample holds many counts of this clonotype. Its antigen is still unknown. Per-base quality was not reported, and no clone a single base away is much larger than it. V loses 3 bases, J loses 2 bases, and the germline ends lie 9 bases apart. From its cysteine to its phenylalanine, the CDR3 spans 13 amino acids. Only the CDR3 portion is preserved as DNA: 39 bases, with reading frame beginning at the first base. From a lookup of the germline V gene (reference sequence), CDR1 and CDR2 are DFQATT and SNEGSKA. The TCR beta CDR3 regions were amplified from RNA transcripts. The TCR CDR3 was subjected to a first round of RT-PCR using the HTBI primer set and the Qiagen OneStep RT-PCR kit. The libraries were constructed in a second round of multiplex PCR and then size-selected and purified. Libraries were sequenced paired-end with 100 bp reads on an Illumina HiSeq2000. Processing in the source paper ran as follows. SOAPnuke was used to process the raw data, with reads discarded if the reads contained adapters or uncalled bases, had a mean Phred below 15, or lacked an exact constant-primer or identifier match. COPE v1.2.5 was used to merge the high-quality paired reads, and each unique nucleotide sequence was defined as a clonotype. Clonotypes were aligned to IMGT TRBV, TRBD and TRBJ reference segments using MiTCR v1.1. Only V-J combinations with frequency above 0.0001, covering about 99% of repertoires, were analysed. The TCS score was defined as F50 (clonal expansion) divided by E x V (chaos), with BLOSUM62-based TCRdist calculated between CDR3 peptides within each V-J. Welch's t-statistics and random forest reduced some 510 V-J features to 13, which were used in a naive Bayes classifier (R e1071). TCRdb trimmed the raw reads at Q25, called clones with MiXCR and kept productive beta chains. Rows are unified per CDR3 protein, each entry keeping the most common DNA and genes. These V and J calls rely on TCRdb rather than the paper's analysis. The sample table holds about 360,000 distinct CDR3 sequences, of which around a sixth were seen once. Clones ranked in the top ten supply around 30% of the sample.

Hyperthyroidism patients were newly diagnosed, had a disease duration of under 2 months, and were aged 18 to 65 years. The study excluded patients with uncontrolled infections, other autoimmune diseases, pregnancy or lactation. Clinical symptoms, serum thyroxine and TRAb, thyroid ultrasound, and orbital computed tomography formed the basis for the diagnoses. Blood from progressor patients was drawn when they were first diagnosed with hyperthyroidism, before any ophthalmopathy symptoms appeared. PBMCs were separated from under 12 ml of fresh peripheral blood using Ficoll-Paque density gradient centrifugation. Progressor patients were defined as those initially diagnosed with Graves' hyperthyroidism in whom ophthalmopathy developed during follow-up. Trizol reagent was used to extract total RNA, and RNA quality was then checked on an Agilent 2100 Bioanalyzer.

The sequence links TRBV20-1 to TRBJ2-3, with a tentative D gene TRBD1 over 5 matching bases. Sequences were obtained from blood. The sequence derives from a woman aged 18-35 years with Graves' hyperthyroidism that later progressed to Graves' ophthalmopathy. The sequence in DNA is TGCAGTGCTAGCCCCAGGGCCACAGATACGCAGTATTTT. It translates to CSASPRATDTQYF.